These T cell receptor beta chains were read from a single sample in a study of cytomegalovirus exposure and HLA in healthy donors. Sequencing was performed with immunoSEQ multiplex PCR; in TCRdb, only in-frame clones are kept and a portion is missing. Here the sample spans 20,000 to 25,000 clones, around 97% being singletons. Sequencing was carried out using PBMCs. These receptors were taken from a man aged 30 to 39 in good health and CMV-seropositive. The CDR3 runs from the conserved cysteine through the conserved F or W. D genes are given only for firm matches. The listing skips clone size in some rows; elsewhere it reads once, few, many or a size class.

CASSLTSGVKSNGASEQYF	TGTGCCAGCAGCTTGACTAGCGGCGTCAAATCGAATGGGGCCTCCGAGCAGTACTTC	TRBJ2-7	TRBD2	NA	TRBV5-6
CASRTGGANYGYTF	TGTGCCAGCAGAACGGGGGGGGCCAATTATGGCTACACCTTC	TRBJ1-2	NA	NA	TRBV28
CASSIDRGGNEKLFF	TGTGCCAGCAGCATTGACAGGGGGGGAAATGAAAAACTGTTTTTT	TRBJ1-4	TRBD1	NA	TRBV11-2
CASTRQSYEQYF	TGTGCCAGCACTCGACAGTCTTACGAGCAGTACTTC	TRBJ2-7	NA	NA	TRBV11-2
CASSQGALGTSGRDTQYF	TGCGCCAGCAGCCAAGGGGCGTTGGGGACTAGCGGGAGAGATACGCAGTATTTT	TRBJ2-3	TRBD2	NA	TRBV4-3
CASSPGLAREETQYF	TGCGCCAGCAGCCCGGGACTAGCCAGAGAAGAGACCCAGTACTTC	TRBJ2-5	TRBD2	NA	TRBV5-1
CASSLNAGAGANVLTF	TGTGCCAGCAGCTTAAATGCAGGGGCCGGGGCCAACGTCCTGACTTTC	TRBJ2-6	NA	NA	TRBV7-3
CASSLSGTSHSGANVLTF	TGTGCCAGCAGTTTATCCGGGACTAGCCACTCTGGGGCCAACGTCCTGACTTTC	TRBJ2-6	TRBD2	NA	TRBV27
CATSPRDRGSGNTIYF	TGTGCCACCAGCCCCCGGGACAGGGGCTCTGGAAACACCATATATTTT	TRBJ1-3	TRBD1	NA	TRBV15
CARSLVCSGGDGYTF	TGTGCCAGAAGCTTGGTGTGTTCAGGGGGCGATGGCTACACCTTC	TRBJ1-2	TRBD1	NA	TRBV5-3
CASSPSREHEQYF	TGCGCCAGCAGCCCCTCGAGGGAGCACGAGCAGTACTTC	TRBJ2-7	NA	NA	TRBV5-1
CASRESSYNEQFF	TGTGCCAGCAGGGAATCGAGCTACAATGAGCAGTTCTTC	TRBJ2-1	NA	NA	TRBV25-1
CSVSSPGGDSYEQYF	TGCAGCGTTTCCTCTCCCGGAGGGGATTCCTACGAGCAGTACTTC	TRBJ2-7	NA	NA	TRBV29-1
CASSEILAASYEQYF	TGTGCCAGCAGTGAAATATTAGCGGCGTCCTACGAGCAGTACTTC	TRBJ2-7	NA	NA	TRBV2
CASSPEDWNEQFF	TGTGCCAGCAGCCCCGAGGATTGGAATGAGCAGTTCTTC	TRBJ2-1	NA	NA	TRBV14
CASRSQDRDHEQYF	TGTGCCAGCAGGTCCCAGGACAGGGATCACGAGCAGTACTTC	TRBJ2-7	TRBD1	NA	TRBV28
CASSFEGHGELFF	TGTGCCAGCAGTTTTGAGGGCCACGGGGAGCTGTTTTTT	TRBJ2-2	NA	NA	TRBV27
CAWKVAGATDTQYF	TGTGCCTGGAAAGTAGCGGGAGCGACAGATACGCAGTATTTT	TRBJ2-3	TRBD2	NA	TRBV30
CASSLNHEQYF	TGTGCCAGCAGTCTAAATCACGAGCAGTACTTC	TRBJ2-7	NA	NA	TRBV28
CASSPREGQPNEQFF	TGCGCCAGCAGCCCGCGGGAGGGCCAACCCAATGAGCAGTTCTTC	TRBJ2-1	TRBD2	NA	TRBV5-1
CASSTDSSRSYTF	TGCGCCAGCAGTACTGACAGTTCTCGGAGCTACACCTTC	TRBJ1-2	NA	once	TRBV5-1
CASSLLTSGRYNEQFF	TGTGCCAGCAGCTTATTGACTAGCGGGCGCTACAATGAGCAGTTCTTC	TRBJ2-1	TRBD2	NA	TRBV7-9
CASSEWGAVKLFF	TGTGCCAGCAGTGAATGGGGCGCGGTAAAACTGTTTTTT	TRBJ1-4	NA	NA	TRBV25-1
CSVEGGRSKNIQYF	TGCAGCGTTGAAGGAGGGAGGAGTAAAAACATTCAGTACTTC	TRBJ2-4	NA	NA	TRBV29-1
CASSHPTGLHQPQHF	TGCGCCAGCAGCCACCCTACAGGGCTCCATCAGCCCCAGCATTTT	TRBJ1-5	NA	NA	TRBV4-1
CASSQRDTGTRSNQPQHF	TGTGCCAGCTCGCAAAGGGACACAGGGACAAGAAGCAATCAGCCCCAGCATTTT	TRBJ1-5	NA	NA	TRBV18